This T cell receptor (beta chain) was recorded in a study of shared clonotypes between healthy human individuals. It was CD45RO-negative cells, positively selected for CCR7, that made up naive CD8 cells, with terminally differentiated effector memory CD45RA+ cells excluded. CDR1 is SGHRS and CDR2 is YFSETQ in the germline V gene. The V end was cut by 5 bases, the J end by 4 bases, with 12 bases between. The CDR3 loop spans 13 amino acids. The assay was run at deep level. Here immunoSEQ multiplex PCR was the method, and the copy in TCRdb shows in-frame clones only, minus some. This table holds roughly 570,000 clones, 98% found once.

The clonotype originates from a man aged 30-40 years in good health. The sequenced sample consisted of naive CD8+ T cells sorted from blood. The chain combines TRBV5-1 with TRBJ1-1; no clear D gene. The CDR3 bases are TGCGCCAGCAGTCCCTCGGGTGGCACTGAAGCTTTCTTT. Translated: CASSPSGGTEAFF.